This T cell receptor beta chain was obtained from a study of blood T cells in healthy people across ages. In this sample, this clonotype turned up a few times. Donors each provided roughly 10 milliliters of peripheral blood. The junction had 11 bases not matched to a gene; V was cut back by 0 bases and J by 10 bases. Germline V CDR1 and CDR2: SGHRS, YFSETQ. The CDR3 contains 16 residues. A sample-barcoded 5' primer and a J-beta primer mix were used in a second PCR of about 7 to 12 cycles. TCRdb recomputed calls from the 5' RACE reads with MiXCR, one row per CDR3 protein. The sample carries some 800,000 distinct CDR3 sequences, more than 40% recorded once.

The receptor was derived from a man in his sixties in good health. Sequenced: blood. The V gene is TRBV5-1, the J gene TRBJ2-1, with 9 bases lining up with TRBD2. The CDR3 coding sequence is TGCGCCAGCAGCTTGGACCCTAGCGGGGTATTAGCGGAGCAGTTCTTC. It specifies CASSLDPSGVLAEQFF.